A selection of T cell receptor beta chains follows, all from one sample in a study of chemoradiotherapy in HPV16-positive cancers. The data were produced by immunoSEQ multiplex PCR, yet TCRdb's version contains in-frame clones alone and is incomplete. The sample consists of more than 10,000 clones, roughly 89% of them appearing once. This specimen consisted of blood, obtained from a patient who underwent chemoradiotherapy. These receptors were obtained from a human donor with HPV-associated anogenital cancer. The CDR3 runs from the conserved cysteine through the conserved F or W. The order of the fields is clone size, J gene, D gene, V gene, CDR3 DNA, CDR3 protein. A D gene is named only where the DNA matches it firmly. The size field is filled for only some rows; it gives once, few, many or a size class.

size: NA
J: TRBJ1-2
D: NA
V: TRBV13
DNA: TGTGCCAGCAGCGCCGCTGGAGACTATGGCTACACCTTC
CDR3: CASSAAGDYGYTF

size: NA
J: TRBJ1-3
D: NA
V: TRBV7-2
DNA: TGTGCCAGCAGCTTAGGACACCCTGGAAACACCATATATTTT
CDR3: CASSLGHPGNTIYF

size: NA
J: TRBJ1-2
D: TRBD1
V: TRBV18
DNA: TGTGCCAGCTCACCACTCGTCACAGGGGGCGGACGGATCTATGGCTACACCTTC
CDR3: CASSPLVTGGGRIYGYTF

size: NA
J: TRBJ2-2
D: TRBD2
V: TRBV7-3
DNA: TGTGCCAGCAGCTCAAGCGGGGGAAACACCGGGGAGCTGTTTTTT
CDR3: CASSSSGGNTGELFF

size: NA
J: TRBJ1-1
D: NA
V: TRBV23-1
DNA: TGCGCCAGCAGTCGGAGGAACACTGAAGCTTTCTTT
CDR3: CASSRRNTEAFF

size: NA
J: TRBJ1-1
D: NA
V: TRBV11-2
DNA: TGTGCCAGCAGTTCCCTGAGAAGGGGTTCGGCCACTGAAGCTTTCTTT
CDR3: CASSSLRRGSATEAFF

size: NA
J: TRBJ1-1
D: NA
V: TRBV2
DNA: TGTGCCAGCGGCCGGGGACCTGAAGCTTTCTTT
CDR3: CASGRGPEAFF

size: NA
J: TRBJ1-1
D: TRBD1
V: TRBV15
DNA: TGTGCCACCAGCAGAGTGGGACAGAAAGCTTTCTTT
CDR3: CATSRVGQKAFF

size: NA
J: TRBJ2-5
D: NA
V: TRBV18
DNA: TGTGCCAGCTCACCAGATTTCGGGGAGACCCAGTACTTC
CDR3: CASSPDFGETQYF

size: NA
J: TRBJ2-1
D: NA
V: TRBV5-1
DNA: TGCGCCAGCAGCTTGGGGTCGTCTTACAATGAGCAGTTCTTC
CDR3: CASSLGSSYNEQFF

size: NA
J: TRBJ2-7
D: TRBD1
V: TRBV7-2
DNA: TGTGCCAGCAGCTTTTCCCAGCCCGGACAGGGCGAGCAGTACTTC
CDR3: CASSFSQPGQGEQYF

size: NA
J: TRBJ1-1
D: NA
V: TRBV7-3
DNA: TGTGCCAGCTCCCTGGCGGGACTGAACACTGAAGCTTTCTTT
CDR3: CASSLAGLNTEAFF

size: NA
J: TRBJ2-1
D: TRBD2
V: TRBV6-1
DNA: TGTGCCAGCAGCCACCTAGCGGGGGGGTACAATGAGCAGTTCTTC
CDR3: CASSHLAGGYNEQFF

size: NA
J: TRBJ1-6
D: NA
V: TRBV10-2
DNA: TGCGCCAGCAGTGAGTCAGGGGGAGGCGGTTCACCCCTCCACTTT
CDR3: CASSESGGGGSPLHF

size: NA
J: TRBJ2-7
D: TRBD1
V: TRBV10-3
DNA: TGTGCCATCAGTGAGTCCTATAGAGGGACAGGGAGATCCTACGAGCAGTACTTC
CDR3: CAISESYRGTGRSYEQYF

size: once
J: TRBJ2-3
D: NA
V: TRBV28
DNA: TGTGCCAGCAGTTTAGGTGATACGCAGTATTTT
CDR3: CASSLGDTQYF

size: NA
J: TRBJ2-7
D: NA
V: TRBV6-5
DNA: TGTGCCAGCAGTGTTGGAACAGGGCTTGTCGAGCAGTACTTC
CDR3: CASSVGTGLVEQYF

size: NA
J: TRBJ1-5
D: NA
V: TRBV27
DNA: TGTGCCAGCAGCCGATGGGGGGGGGATGCTCAGCCCCAGCATTTT
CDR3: CASSRWGGDAQPQHF

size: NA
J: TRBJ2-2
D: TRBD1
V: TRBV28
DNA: TGTGCCAGCACCCGGACAGGTCCGAACACCGGGGAGCTGTTTTTT
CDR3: CASTRTGPNTGELFF

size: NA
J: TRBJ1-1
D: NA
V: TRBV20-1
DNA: TGCAGTGCTAGCATGAACACTGAAGCTTTCTTT
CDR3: CSASMNTEAFF

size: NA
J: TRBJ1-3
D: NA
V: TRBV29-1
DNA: TGCAGCGTTGGGAGTAACTCTGGAAACACCATATATTTT
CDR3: CSVGSNSGNTIYF

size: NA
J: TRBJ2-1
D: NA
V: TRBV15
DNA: TGTGCCACCAGCAGAGATTTGGGATTTGAGCAGTTCTTC
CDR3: CATSRDLGFEQFF

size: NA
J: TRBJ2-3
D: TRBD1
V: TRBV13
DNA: TGTGCCAGCAGCCGGGACAGGGGGCTCGCAGATACGCAGTATTTT
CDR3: CASSRDRGLADTQYF

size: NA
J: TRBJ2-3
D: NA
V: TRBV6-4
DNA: TGTGCCAGCAGTGACTTTGGTACGCAGTATTTT
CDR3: CASSDFGTQYF

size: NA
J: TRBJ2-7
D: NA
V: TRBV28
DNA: TGTGCCAGCAGTTTTACCCCAACCTACGAGCAGTACTTC
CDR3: CASSFTPTYEQYF

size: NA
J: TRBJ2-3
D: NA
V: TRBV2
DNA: TGTGCCAGCAGATCGCCGGTAGGAGGGGGCACAGATACGCAGTATTTT
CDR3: CASRSPVGGGTDTQYF

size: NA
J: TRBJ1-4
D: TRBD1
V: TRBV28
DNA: TGTGCCAGCAGTTTAGCGGGACAGGGTAATGAAAAACTGTTTTTT
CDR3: CASSLAGQGNEKLFF

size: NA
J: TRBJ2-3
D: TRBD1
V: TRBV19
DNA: TGTGCCAGTAGTATTTCGTCGAGACAGGGGGAGCCAGATACGCAGTATTTT
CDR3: CASSISSRQGEPDTQYF

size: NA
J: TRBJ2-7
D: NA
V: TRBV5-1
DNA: TGCGCCAGCAGCTTGGTGGAGAAGGGAAATTACTACGAGCAGTACTTC
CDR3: CASSLVEKGNYYEQYF

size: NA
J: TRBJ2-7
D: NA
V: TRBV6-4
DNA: TGTGCCAGCAGTTACGGAGACCTCTACGAGCAGTACTTC
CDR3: CASSYGDLYEQYF

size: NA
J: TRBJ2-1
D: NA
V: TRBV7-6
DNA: TGTGCCAGTTTTCGACAGTACAATGAGCAGTTCTTC
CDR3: CASFRQYNEQFF

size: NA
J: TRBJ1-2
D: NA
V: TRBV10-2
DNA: TGCGCCAGCAGAGATGGATTCGGGGCACGATATGGCTACACCTTC
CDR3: CASRDGFGARYGYTF

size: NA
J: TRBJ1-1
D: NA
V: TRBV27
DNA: TGTGCCAGCAGTTTAAATTTCCGGGGAAATGAAGCTTTCTTT
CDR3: CASSLNFRGNEAFF

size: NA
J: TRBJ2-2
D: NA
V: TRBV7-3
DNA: TGTGCCAGCAAGCTGGGGGCGAACACCGGGGAGCTGTTTTTT
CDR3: CASKLGANTGELFF

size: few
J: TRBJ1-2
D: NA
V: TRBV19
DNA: TGTGCCAGTAGACCGGACGAAAGAAACTATGGCTACACCTTC
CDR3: CASRPDERNYGYTF

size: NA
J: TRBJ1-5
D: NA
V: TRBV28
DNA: TGTGCCAGCAGTTTGATTTCCGGGGCACTCGTGGGCAATCAGCCCCAGCATTTT
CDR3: CASSLISGALVGNQPQHF

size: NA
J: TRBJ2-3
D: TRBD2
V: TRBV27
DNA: TGTGCCAGCAGTCTCTCCTGGACTAGCGGGGGCTGGGCGCAGTATTTT
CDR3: CASSLSWTSGGWAQYF

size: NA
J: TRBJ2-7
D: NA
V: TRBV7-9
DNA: TGTGCCAGCAGCTCTATACGGACGTCGGGTGCCGAGCAGTACTTC
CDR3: CASSSIRTSGAEQYF

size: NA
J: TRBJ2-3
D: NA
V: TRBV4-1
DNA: TGCGCCAGCAGCCATAACGAAGATACGCAGTATTTT
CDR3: CASSHNEDTQYF

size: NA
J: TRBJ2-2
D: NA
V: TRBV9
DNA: TGTGCCAGCAGCGTAGAAGGGGCAACCGGGGAGCTGTTTTTT
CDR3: CASSVEGATGELFF

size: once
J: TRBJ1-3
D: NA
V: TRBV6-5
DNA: TGTGCCAGCAGCTCTCATAAATCTGGAAACACCATATATTTT
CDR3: CASSSHKSGNTIYF

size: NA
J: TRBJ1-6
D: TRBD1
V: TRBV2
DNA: TGTGCCAGCAGTCCTCGGACAGGGGAGGGATCACCCCTCCACTTT
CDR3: CASSPRTGEGSPLHF

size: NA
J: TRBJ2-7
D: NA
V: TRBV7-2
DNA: TGTGCCAGCAGCTTAGGGGGCTTGTACGAGCAGTACTTC
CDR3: CASSLGGLYEQYF

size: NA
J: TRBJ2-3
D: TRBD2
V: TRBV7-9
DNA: TGTGCCAGCAGCACAACTAGCGGGAGGGCATTCGCCACAGATACGCAGTATTTT
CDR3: CASSTTSGRAFATDTQYF

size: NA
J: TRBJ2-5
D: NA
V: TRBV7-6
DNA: TGTGCCAGCAGCACACGGCGGGGCCAAGAGACCCAGTACTTC
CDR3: CASSTRRGQETQYF

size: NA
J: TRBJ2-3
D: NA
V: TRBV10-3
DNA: TGTGCCATCAGTGAGTCGCAGGGTCCCGGCACAGATACGCAGTATTTT
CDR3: CAISESQGPGTDTQYF

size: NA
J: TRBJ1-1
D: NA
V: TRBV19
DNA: TGTGCCAGTAGTGTCCCGGCTGAAGCTTTCTTT
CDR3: CASSVPAEAFF

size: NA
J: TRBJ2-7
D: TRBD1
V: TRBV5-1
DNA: TGCGCCAGCAGCTTGGACCCTACAGGGGCCTCCACCTACGAGCAGTACTTC
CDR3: CASSLDPTGASTYEQYF

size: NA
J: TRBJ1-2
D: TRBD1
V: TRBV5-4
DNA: TGTGCCAGCAGCTCGATGGACAGGGGGCATGGGTATGGCTACACCTTC
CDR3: CASSSMDRGHGYGYTF

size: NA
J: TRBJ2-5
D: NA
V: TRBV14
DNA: TGTGCCAGCAGCGAGATTCTAGCCCTAGGTTCGCTCTCCATTGACCAAGAGACCCAGTACTTC
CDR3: CASSEILALGSLSIDQETQYF

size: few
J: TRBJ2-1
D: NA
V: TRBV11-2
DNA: TGTGCCAGCAGCTTACCAGGGGAGGTCAATGAGCAGTTCTTC
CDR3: CASSLPGEVNEQFF

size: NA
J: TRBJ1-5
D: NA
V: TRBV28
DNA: TGTGCCAGCAGTTCAGGAAATCAGCCCCAGCATTTT
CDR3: CASSSGNQPQHF

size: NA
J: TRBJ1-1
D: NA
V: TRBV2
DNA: TGTGCCAGCAGTTCGTGGGACACGAACACTGAAGCTTTCTTT
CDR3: CASSSWDTNTEAFF

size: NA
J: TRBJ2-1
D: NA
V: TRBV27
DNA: TGTGCCAGCAGTCTCATGACAGGCTTAGGATGGGATGAGCAGTTCTTC
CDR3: CASSLMTGLGWDEQFF